A single count supports the clone carrying this TCR beta chain. Prior autoimmune disease or systemic immunosuppression barred patients. Blood was sampled at baseline, cycle 4 day 1, and cycle 7 day 1. The data derive from a study of OX40 agonist ivuxolimab in advanced cancers. Study context: Ivuxolimab, an agonistic anti-OX40 (CD134) antibody, was given to patients.

V was pared by 0 bases and J by 5 bases, with 13 bases between. CDR3 size: 15 residues. Germline-derived CDR1 and CDR2 are SGHAT and FQNNGV. The method was immunoSEQ multiplex PCR; TCRdb's version includes in-frame clones alone and lacks a portion of them. The sample carries about 50,000 clones, 70% to 90% recorded once. This receptor was obtained from an adult with an advanced solid tumor such as melanoma, head and neck, liver or kidney cancer. This chain uses TRBV11-2 with TRBJ2-5; the D call may be TRBD1 or TRBD2 (5 bases each). The sample consisted of CD4+ or CD8+ T cells sorted from blood, taken in a trial of the OX40 agonist ivuxolimab. This CDR3 reads CASSLERGRVETQYF. For the CDR3, the DNA is TGTGCCAGCAGCTTAGAGAGGGGAAGGGTGGAGACCCAGTACTTC. The complete variable domain, with remaining parts taken from reference TRBV11-2 and TRBJ2-5, reads EAGVAQSPRYKIIEKRQSVAFWCNPISGHATLYWYQQILGQGPKLLIQFQNNGVVDDSQLPKDRFSAERLKGVDSTLKIQPAKLEDSAVYLCASSLERGRVETQYFGPGTRLLVL.